This record looks at one T cell receptor beta chain sequence and its context. Clones were read by immunoSEQ multiplex PCR, and TCRdb kept only the in-frame ones, dropping some. The top ten hold about 9.4% of the sample, which has 200,000 or so clones, over 80% seen once. The sample is drawn from a study of T cell responses to AZD1222 COVID-19 vaccine. With 6 bases removed from V and 10 bases from J, the gap between germline ends came to 10 bases. Per germline, CDR1 LNHDA and CDR2 SQIVND (reference sequence). There are 12 residues in the CDR3. Sequenced here: peripheral blood, sampled on day 0 of AZD1222 vaccination. The receptor was derived from an adult in good health. The chain couples TRBV19 to TRBJ1-6; D gene unclear. This CDR3 reads CASSEGGSPLHF. In DNA, the CDR3 is TGTGCCAGTAGCGAGGGCGGGTCACCCCTCCACTTT.